This T cell receptor (beta chain) derives from a study of blood T cell repertoires in COVID-19 (dated by TCRdb to about 2020). Describing the broader study: Collaborator samples came from the United States, Italy and Spain and covered acute and convalescent phases of COVID-19. The repertoires were released in a freely available public database meant as a resource for research on the immune response to SARS-CoV-2. Where available, HLA class I and class II types were obtained from metadata supplied by the sample provider rather than from assay-based typing. Samples came from the ongoing ImmuneRACE study (first 160 participants) plus 1,254 subjects from 6 global collaborators. Subjects who had been exposed to COVID-19, were actively infected with it, or had recovered from it provided the deeply sampled blood TCRbeta repertoires that made up the dataset. Sample metadata almost always included a de-identified subject ID, COVID-19 status, age in years and sex. The material from the prospective study consisted of cDNA or gDNA derived from T cells, B-cell-depleted T cells, or PBMCs. Results the study describes overall, beyond this receptor: The quantity of clinical and demographic metadata differed by source and by participant and was supplied without curation.

The collaborating institutions used their own protocols to collect whole blood in K2EDTA tubes. For TCRbeta analysis, collaborators shipped samples as frozen whole blood, isolated PBMCs, or DNA extracted from either of those sample types. The CDR3 measures 16 amino acids from cysteine to phenylalanine. Only CDR3 DNA is held: 48 bases, read in frame from base 1. The V and J ends are trimmed by 4 bases and 0 bases, leaving 13 bases between them. Via the germline V gene, CDR1 is SGHDT and CDR2 YYEEEE. TCRbeta CDR3 regions were amplified from genomic DNA by means of the immunoSEQ Assay, a bias-controlled multiplex PCR. Per the authors' processing: Within the assay, amplification of reference gene primers was used to estimate how many nucleated cells each sample contained. To quantify the absolute abundance of each unique TCRbeta CDR3 rearrangement, sequence reads were collapsed and filtered. For each sample, productive Simpson clonality was calculated as the square root of Simpson's diversity index over productive rearrangements. TCRdb mirrors the immuneACCESS table, restricted to in-frame sequences. Some clones are absent from its copies; in checked studies, under half trace to an unresolved V gene, and the reason for the others is unknown. That table supplies the V and J calls and clone size; D and trimming were determined from the DNA. In all, the sample holds 65,000 to 75,000 clones, and 70% to 80% of those were seen once. Roughly 12% of the sample goes to the ten largest clones.

In regard to this clone: The antigen it recognizes is unknown. The sample holds no much larger clone one base away, and base qualities are not on file.

This receptor was taken from a human donor in a cohort sampled during active COVID-19. The sequence is built from TRBV5-6 and TRBJ1-4; the D region possibly corresponds to TRBD1 (5 bases align). The sample comprised peripheral blood. The CDR3 reads CASSGYKGTTNEKLFF. The DNA sequence reads TGTGCCAGCAGCGGCTACAAGGGGACAACTAATGAAAAACTGTTTTTT.